This T cell receptor (beta chain) was captured by sequencing in a study of beta chain features in type 1 diabetes. Study-wide results and caveats: Across all four CD4+ subsets, people with type 1 diabetes showed modestly shorter TCRB CDR3s.

This clone was seen a handful of times. As yet, its antigen is unknown. Other DNA sequences in this sample translate to the same CDR3. Every isolated RNA sample was fully reverse transcribed, so sequencing captured expressed TCRB transcripts. Sequenced by immunoSEQ multiplex PCR; TCRdb stores in-frame clones only, minus some. There are 600,000 to 700,000 clones in the sample; over 10% occur only once, and more than 0.09% lies in the top ten. V lost 2 bases and J lost 3, with 2 bases in between. The CDR3 consists of 12 residues. Germline V gene lookup returns CDR1 MDHEN and CDR2 SYDVKM. The source of this sequence is a man aged 25-45 years with type 1 diabetes. Input material: naive CD4+ T cells from blood. The gene calls are TRBV28 and TRBJ1-3; D is ambiguous. CDR3 DNA sequence: TGTGCCAGCAGTTTAAGTGGAAACACCATATATTTT. It encodes CASSLSGNTIYF.